This T cell receptor beta chain originates from a study of blood T cell repertoires in COVID-19. At the level of the study: Sites across the United States, Italy and Spain contributed samples from acute and convalescent COVID-19. PBMCs, B-cell-depleted T cells, or T cells provided the cDNA or gDNA that made up the material.

There are 15 residues in the CDR3. This clone was picked up one time. As handled by the study authors: Amplification with reference gene primers provided the estimates of nucleated cell counts. Assay used: immunoSEQ multiplex PCR; TCRdb lists only in-frame clones, some missing. The DNA was the basis for D and trimming; V, J and clone size are from that table. The data hold approximately 59,000 clones, with 81% observed a single time. This TCR came from a man at least 80 years old with acute or convalescent COVID-19. The sequencing sample was made of peripheral blood. The genes are TRBV12-2 and TRBJ2-1; TRBD1 was called by the table and not checked on the DNA. TRBV12-2 is annotated as a pseudogene. The CDR3 protein is CASRLITGVHNEQFF. For the CDR3, the DNA is TGTGCAAGTCGCTTAATCACAGGAGTACACAATGAGCAGTTCTTC.